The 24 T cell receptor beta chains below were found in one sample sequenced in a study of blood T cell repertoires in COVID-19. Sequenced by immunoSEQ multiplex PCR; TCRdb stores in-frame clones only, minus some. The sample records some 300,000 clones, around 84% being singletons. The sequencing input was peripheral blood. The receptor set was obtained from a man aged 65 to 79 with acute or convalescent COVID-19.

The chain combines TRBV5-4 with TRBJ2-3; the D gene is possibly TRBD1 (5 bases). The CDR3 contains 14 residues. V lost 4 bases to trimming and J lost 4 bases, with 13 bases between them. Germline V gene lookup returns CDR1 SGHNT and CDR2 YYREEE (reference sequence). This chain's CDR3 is CASSVDSFADTQYF. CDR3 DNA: TGTGCCAGCAGCGTCGACAGTTTCGCAGATACGCAGTATTTT.

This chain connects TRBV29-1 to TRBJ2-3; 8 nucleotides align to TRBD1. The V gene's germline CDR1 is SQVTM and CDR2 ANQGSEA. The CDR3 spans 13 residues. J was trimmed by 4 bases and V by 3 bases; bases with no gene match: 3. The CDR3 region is CSVDRTGPDTQYF. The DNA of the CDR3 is TGCAGCGTTGATAGGACAGGGCCAGATACGCAGTATTTT.

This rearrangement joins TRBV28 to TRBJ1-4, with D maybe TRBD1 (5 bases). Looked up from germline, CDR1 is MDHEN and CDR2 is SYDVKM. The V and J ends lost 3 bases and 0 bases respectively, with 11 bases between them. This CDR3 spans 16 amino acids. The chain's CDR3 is CASSFSGASTNEKLFF. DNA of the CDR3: TGTGCCAGCAGTTTTAGTGGGGCCTCAACTAATGAAAAACTGTTTTTT. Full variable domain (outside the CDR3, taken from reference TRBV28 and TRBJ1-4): DVKVTQSSRYLVKRTGEKVFLECVQDMDHENMFWYRQDPGLGLRLIYFSYDVKMKEKGDIPEGYSVSREKKERFSLILESASTNQTSMYLCASSFSGASTNEKLFFGSGTQLSVL.

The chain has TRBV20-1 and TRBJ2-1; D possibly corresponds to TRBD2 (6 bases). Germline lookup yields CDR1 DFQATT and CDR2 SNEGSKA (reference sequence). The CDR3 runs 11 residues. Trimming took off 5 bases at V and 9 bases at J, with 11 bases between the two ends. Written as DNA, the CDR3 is TGCAGTGCTGACGGAGGGCCTGAGCAGTTCTTC. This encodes CSADGGPEQFF.

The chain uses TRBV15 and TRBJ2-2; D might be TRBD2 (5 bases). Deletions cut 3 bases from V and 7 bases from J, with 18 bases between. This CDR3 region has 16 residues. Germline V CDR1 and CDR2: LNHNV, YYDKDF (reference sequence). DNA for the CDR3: TGTGCCACCAGCAGGGGGATAGGGAGTTTAGGCGGGGAGCTGTTTTTT. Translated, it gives CATSRGIGSLGGELFF.

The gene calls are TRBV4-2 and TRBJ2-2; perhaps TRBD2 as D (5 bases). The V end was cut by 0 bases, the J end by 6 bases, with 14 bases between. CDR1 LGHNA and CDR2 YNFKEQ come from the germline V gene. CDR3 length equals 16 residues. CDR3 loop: CASSQELVRSSGELFF. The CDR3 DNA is TGTGCCAGCAGCCAAGAACTAGTCCGATCCTCCGGGGAGCTGTTTTTT.

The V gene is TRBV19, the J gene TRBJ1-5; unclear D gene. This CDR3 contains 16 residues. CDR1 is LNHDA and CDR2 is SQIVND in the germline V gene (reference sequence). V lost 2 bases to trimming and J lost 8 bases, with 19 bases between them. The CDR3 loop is CASSIRQIWADEPQHF. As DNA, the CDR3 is TGTGCCAGTAGTATAAGGCAAATTTGGGCCGATGAGCCCCAGCATTTT.

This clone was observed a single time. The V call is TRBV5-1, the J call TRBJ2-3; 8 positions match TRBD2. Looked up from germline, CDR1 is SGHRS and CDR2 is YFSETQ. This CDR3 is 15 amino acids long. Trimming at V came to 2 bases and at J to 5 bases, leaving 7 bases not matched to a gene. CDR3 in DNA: TGCGCCAGCAGCTTTAATAGCGGGGTGGAAGATACGCAGTATTTT. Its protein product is CASSFNSGVEDTQYF.

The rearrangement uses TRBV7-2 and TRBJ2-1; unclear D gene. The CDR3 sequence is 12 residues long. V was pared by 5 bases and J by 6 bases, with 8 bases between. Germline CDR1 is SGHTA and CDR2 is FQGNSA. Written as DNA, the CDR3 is TGTGCCAGCAGCCGCGGATTCAATGAGCAGTTCTTC. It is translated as CASSRGFNEQFF. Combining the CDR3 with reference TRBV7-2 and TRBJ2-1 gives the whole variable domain GAGVSQSPSNKVTEKGKDVELRCDPISGHTALYWYRQSLGQGLEFLIYFQGNSAPDKSGLPSDRFSAERTGGSVSTLTIQRTQQEDSAVYLCASSRGFNEQFFGPGTRLTVL.

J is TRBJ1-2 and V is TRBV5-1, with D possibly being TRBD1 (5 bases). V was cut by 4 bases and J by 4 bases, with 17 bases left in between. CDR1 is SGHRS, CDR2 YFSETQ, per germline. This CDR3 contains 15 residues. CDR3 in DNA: TGCGCCAGCAGCGTTGCCGGGGGTTTGGCCTATGGCTACACCTTC. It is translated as CASSVAGGLAYGYTF.

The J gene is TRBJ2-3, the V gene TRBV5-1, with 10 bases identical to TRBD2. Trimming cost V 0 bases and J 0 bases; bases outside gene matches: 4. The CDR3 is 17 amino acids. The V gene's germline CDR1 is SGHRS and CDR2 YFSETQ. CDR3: CASSLVLAGRSTDTQYF. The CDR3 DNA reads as TGCGCCAGCAGCTTGGTACTAGCGGGGAGAAGCACAGATACGCAGTATTTT.

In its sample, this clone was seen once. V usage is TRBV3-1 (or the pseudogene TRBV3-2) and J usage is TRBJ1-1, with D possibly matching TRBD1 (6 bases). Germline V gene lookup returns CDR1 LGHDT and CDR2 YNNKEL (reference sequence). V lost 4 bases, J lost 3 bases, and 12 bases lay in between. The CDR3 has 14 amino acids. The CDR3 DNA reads TGTGCCAGCAGCCCACGGGACACCTACACTGAAGCTTTCTTT. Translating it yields CASSPRDTYTEAFF.

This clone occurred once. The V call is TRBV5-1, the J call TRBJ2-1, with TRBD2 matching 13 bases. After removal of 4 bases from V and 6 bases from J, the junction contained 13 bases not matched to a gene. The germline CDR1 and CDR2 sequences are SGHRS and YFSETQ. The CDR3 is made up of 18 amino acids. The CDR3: CASSLSGLAGWGANEQFF. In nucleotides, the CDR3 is TGCGCCAGCAGCCTTTCGGGACTAGCGGGATGGGGTGCCAATGAGCAGTTCTTC. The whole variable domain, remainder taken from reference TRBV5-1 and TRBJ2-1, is KAGVTQTPRYLIKTRGQQVTLSCSPISGHRSVSWYQQTPGQGLQFLFEYFSETQRNKGNFPGRFSGRQFSNSRSEMNVSTLELGDSALYLCASSLSGLAGWGANEQFFGPGTRLTVL.

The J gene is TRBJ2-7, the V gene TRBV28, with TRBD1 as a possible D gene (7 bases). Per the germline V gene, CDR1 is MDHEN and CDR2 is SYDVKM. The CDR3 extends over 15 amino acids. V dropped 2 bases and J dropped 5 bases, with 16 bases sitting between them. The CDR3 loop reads CASSLGGGVSNEQYF. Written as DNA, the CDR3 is TGTGCCAGCAGTTTAGGAGGGGGCGTTTCCAACGAGCAGTACTTC.

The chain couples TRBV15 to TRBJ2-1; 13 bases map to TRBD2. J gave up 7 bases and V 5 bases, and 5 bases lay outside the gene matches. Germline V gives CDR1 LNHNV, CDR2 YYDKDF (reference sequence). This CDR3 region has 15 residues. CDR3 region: CATSHLTSGRNEQFF. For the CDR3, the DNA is TGTGCCACCAGCCATTTGACTAGCGGGAGGAATGAGCAGTTCTTC. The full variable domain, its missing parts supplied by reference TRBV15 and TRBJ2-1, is DAMVIQNPRYQVTQFGKPVTLSCSQTLNHNVMYWYQQKSSQAPKLLFHYYDKDFNNEADTPDNFQSRRPNTSFCFLDIRSPGLGDTAMYLCATSHLTSGRNEQFFGPGTRLTVL.

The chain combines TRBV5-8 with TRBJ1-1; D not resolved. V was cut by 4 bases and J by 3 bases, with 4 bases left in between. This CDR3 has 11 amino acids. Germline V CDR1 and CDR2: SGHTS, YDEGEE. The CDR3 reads CASSPYTEAFF. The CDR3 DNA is TGTGCCAGCAGCCCGTACACTGAAGCTTTCTTT.

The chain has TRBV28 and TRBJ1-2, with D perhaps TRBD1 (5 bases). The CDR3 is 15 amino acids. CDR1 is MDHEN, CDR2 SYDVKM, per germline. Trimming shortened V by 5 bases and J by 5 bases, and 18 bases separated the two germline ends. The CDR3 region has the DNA TGTGCCAGCAGTCCCCCGGGACTCCTTAATTATGGCTACACCTTC. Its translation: CASSPPGLLNYGYTF.

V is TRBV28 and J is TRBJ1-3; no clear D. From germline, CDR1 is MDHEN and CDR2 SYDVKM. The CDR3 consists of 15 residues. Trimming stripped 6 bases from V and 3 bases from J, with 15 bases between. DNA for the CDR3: TGTGCCAGCAGCCGGTTGTCGGGGTTTGGAAACACCATATATTTT. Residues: CASSRLSGFGNTIYF.

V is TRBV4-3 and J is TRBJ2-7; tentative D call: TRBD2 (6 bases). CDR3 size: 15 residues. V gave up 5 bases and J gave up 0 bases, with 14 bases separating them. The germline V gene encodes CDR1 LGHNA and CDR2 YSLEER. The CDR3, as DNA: TGCGCCAGCAGCGCGGATTCTAGCGTCTCCTACGAGCAGTACTTC. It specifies CASSADSSVSYEQYF.

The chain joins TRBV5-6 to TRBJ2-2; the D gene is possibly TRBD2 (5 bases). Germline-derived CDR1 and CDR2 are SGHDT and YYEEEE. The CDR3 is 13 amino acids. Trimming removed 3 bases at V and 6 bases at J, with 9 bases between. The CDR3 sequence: CASSYTSPGELFF. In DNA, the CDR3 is TGTGCCAGCAGCTATACTAGTCCCGGGGAGCTGTTTTTT. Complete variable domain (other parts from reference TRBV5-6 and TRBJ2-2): DAGVTQSPTHLIKTRGQQVTLRCSPKSGHDTVSWYQQALGQGPQFIFQYYEEEERQRGNFPDRFSGHQFPNYSSELNVNALLLGDSALYLCASSYTSPGELFFGEGSRLTVL.

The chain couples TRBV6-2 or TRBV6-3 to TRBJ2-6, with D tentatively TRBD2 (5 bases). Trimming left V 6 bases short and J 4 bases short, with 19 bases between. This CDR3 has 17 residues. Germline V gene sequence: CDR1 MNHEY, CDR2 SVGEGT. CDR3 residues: CASSFGEHRTGANVLTF. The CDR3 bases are TGTGCCAGCAGCTTTGGGGAGCACCGTACCGGGGCCAACGTCCTGACTTTC.

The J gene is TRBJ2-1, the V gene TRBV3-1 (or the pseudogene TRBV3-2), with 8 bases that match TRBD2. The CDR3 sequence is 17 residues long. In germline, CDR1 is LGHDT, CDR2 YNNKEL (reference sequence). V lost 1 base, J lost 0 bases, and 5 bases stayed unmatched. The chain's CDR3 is CASSQASGGTSYNEQFF. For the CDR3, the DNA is TGTGCCAGCAGCCAAGCAAGCGGGGGTACCTCCTACAATGAGCAGTTCTTC.

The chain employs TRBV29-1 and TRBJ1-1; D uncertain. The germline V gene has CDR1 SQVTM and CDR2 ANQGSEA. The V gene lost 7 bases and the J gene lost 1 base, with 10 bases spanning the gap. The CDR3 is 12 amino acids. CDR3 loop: CSATSGNTEAFF. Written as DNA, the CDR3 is TGCAGCGCCACCTCCGGGAACACTGAAGCTTTCTTT.

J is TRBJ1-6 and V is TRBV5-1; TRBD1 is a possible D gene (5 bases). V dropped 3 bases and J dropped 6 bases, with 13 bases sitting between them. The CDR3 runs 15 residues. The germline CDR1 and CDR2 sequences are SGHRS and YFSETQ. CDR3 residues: CASSSGREGNSPLHF. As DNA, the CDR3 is TGCGCCAGCAGCTCAGGGAGGGAGGGTAATTCACCCCTCCACTTT.